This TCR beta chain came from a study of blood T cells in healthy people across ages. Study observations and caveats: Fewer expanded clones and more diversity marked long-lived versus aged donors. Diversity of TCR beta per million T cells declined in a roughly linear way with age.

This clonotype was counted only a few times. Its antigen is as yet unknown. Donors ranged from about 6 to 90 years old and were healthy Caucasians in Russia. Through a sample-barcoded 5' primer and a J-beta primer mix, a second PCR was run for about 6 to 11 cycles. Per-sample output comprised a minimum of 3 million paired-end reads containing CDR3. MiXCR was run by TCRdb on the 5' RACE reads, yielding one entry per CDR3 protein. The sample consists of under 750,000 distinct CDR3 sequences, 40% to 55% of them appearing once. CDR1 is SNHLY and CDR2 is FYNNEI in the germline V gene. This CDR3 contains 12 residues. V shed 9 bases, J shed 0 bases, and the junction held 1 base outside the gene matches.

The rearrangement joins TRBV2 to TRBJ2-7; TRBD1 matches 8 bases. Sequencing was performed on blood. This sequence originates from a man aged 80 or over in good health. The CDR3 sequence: CARGQASYEQYF. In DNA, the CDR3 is TGTGCCAGGGGACAGGCCTCCTACGAGCAGTACTTC.